This paragraph reports one T cell receptor (beta chain). There is no known antigen for this receptor. One end of the junction fails to match germline, which may point to a read error. Sequencing used an Illumina MiSeq. The raw public reads went through TCRdb reprocessing: fastp at Q25, MiXCR clone calling, in-frame beta chains kept. For every CDR3 protein sequence, its rows merge into one entry that carries the most common genes and DNA. The sample profile shows about 62,000 distinct CDR3 sequences; over 50% of them were found once. 1.5% to 2% of the sample comes from the top ten. The germline V gene (reference sequence) provides CDR1 LGHDT and CDR2 YNNKEL. Spanning cysteine to phenylalanine, the CDR3 consists of 16 amino acids. The retained sequence is limited to the CDR3, 48 bases, with the frame set at the first base. These data originate in a study of type 1 regulatory T cells (dated by TCRdb to the early 2020s). Study-level background: The study characterized an in vitro protocol that generated a Tr1-enriched, alloantigen-specific CD4 T cell product named T-allo10. T-allo10 was being tested clinically in patients with hematological malignancies who were undergoing allogeneic hematopoietic stem cell transplantation.

The study at large found these results: Tr1 cells showed a more restricted TCR repertoire than non-Tr1 cells, which the study interpreted as alloantigen-induced clonal expansion.

The V and J segments used are TRBV3-1 and TRBJ2-4; the D gene identity is not certain. This TCR was sampled from a human donor in good health. The sample was cultured non-Tr1 T cells, either the whole culture or a sorted T cell fraction (not recorded which). This sample's cell subset or site label indicates: non-Tr1 population from the T-allo10 product. The CDR3 here reads CASSQEVIGAKNVQYF. The sequenced DNA: TGTGCCAGCAGCCAAGAGGTTATTGGAGCCAAAAACGTTCAGTACTTC.